This entry lists 20 T cell receptor beta chains sequenced from one sample in a study of blood T cell repertoires in COVID-19. Sequencing used immunoSEQ multiplex PCR; TCRdb keeps in-frame clones, though not all of them. The sample yields roughly 270,000 clones, 70% to 90% seen once. Sequencing used peripheral blood. Receptors originate from a man in his fifties or sixties with active or convalescent COVID-19.

The rearrangement links TRBV27 to TRBJ1-6; 7 bases map to TRBD1. The CDR3 loop spans 17 amino acids. Germline CDR1 is MNHEY and CDR2 is SMNVEV (reference sequence). The V and J ends lost 2 bases and 10 bases, in that order; junction bases with no gene match: 14. As DNA, the CDR3 is TGTGCCAGCAGTTTACGGGTGACAGGGCATATTCCATCACCCCTCCACTTT. This translates into CASSLRVTGHIPSPLHF.

The chain carries TRBV2 and TRBJ1-2; 8 bases line up with TRBD1. Germline-derived CDR1 and CDR2 are SNHLY and FYNNEI. V gave up 2 bases and J gave up 9 bases; unmatched junction bases: 5. This CDR3 has 13 residues. The CDR3 region is CASSELQGASYTF. DNA for the CDR3: TGTGCCAGCAGTGAATTGCAGGGGGCGAGCTACACCTTC.

The genes are TRBV19 and TRBJ2-7; TRBD1 is a possible D gene (6 bases). V lost 7 bases and J 5 bases, leaving 18 bases between the germline ends. The CDR3 contains 14 residues. Germline CDR1 and CDR2: LNHDA and SQIVND (reference sequence). CDR3 nucleotides: TGTGCCAGTACGGGGCCAGGGGTTCTCGACGAGCAGTACTTC. It encodes CASTGPGVLDEQYF.

The V call is TRBV5-5, the J call TRBJ1-2, with 7 nucleotides matching TRBD1. This CDR3 has 16 amino acids. Germline CDR1 SGHKS, CDR2 YYEKEE (reference sequence). Trimming took 1 base from V and 6 from J; bases not matched to a gene: 12. CDR3 sequence reads: CASSLSPGGILDGYTF. CDR3 bases: TGTGCCAGCAGCTTGTCGCCAGGGGGTATTTTGGATGGCTACACCTTC.

This clone was picked up a small number of times. This chain links TRBV19 with TRBJ1-4, with D unclear. CDR1 and CDR2 from the germline V gene are LNHDA and SQIVND (reference sequence). Trimming removed 7 bases from V and 0 bases from J, with 9 bases in between. The CDR3 is made up of 14 amino acids. The CDR3 DNA is TGTGCCAGTAACACCGGGGCAACTAATGAAAAACTGTTTTTT. This gives the protein CASNTGATNEKLFF.

The chain uses TRBV2 and TRBJ2-7, with D possibly being TRBD1 (5 bases). This CDR3 is built from 19 residues. Trimming stripped 7 bases from V and 3 bases from J, with 31 bases between. Germline V gives CDR1 SNHLY, CDR2 FYNNEI. The CDR3 sequence: CASIRKGAGILPLVYEQYF. The CDR3 DNA reads TGTGCCAGCATCAGAAAGGGTGCAGGGATCCTCCCCCTTGTCTACGAGCAGTACTTC.

This clone showed up just once. The chain recombines TRBV19 with TRBJ1-4, with 8 positions matching TRBD1. This CDR3 region has 14 residues. V trimming: 6 bases; J trimming: 6 bases; junction bases outside the gene matches: 6. CDR1 and CDR2 (germline): LNHDA, SQIVND (reference sequence). The DNA of the CDR3 is TGTGCCAGTAGGACAGGGGTTCGCGATGAAAAACTGTTTTTT. Protein product: CASRTGVRDEKLFF.

The chain combines TRBV5-1 with TRBJ1-2; D possibly corresponds to TRBD1 (5 bases). Per the germline V gene, CDR1 is SGHRS and CDR2 is YFSETQ. Trimming removed 4 bases at V and 8 bases at J, with 21 bases between. This CDR3 is built from 15 residues. The DNA of the CDR3 is TGCGCCAGCAGCCTGGAGCCCAGCGGGGCCTCCGGCTACACCTTC. Its translation is CASSLEPSGASGYTF. The variable domain in full, completed from reference TRBV5-1 and TRBJ1-2, reads KAGVTQTPRYLIKTRGQQVTLSCSPISGHRSVSWYQQTPGQGLQFLFEYFSETQRNKGNFPGRFSGRQFSNSRSEMNVSTLELGDSALYLCASSLEPSGASGYTFGSGTRLTVV.

The V call is TRBV7-3, the J call TRBJ2-1; the D gene is possibly TRBD2 (5 bases). The germline CDR1 and CDR2 sequences are SGHTA and FQGTGA. The ends were cut back, 6 bases at V and 15 bases at J, with 18 bases in the middle. The CDR3 contains 12 residues. DNA for the CDR3: TGTGCCAGCAGTTATGAAGGTGGGAGACCGTTCTTC. Its translation: CASSYEGGRPFF. Supplemented by reference TRBV7-3 and TRBJ2-1, the full variable domain reads GAGVSQTPSNKVTEKGKYVELRCDPISGHTALYWYRQSLGQGPEFLIYFQGTGAADDSGLPNDRFFAVRPEGSVSTLKIQRTERGDSAVYLCASSYEGGRPFFGPGTRLTVL.

The chain couples TRBV12-3 or TRBV12-4 to TRBJ2-5, with TRBD2 as a possible D gene (5 bases). The CDR3 covers 13 residues. The germline V and J ends were trimmed by 2 bases and 5 bases, with 9 bases remaining between them. The CDR3 sequence: CASSLYRRETQYF. In DNA, the CDR3 is TGTGCCAGCAGTTTATATCGGAGGGAGACCCAGTACTTC.

This clone was detected only a few times. This chain connects TRBV7-9 to TRBJ2-5, with 11 bases matching TRBD2. After removal of 1 base from V and 5 bases from J, the junction contained 3 bases not matched to a gene. The CDR3 has 15 amino acids. Germline V lookup: CDR1 SEHNR, CDR2 FQNEAQ (reference sequence). DNA of the CDR3: TGTGCCAGCAGCTTAGTAGCGGGAGGGCTGGAGACCCAGTACTTC. Residues: CASSLVAGGLETQYF.

The rearrangement links TRBV12-3 or TRBV12-4 to TRBJ1-1; D unresolved. This CDR3 has 13 residues. The V and J ends lost 3 bases and 5 bases respectively, with 10 bases between them. This chain's CDR3 is CASSFEGRTEAFF. The CDR3, as DNA: TGTGCCAGCAGTTTCGAGGGAAGGACTGAAGCTTTCTTT.

V gene TRBV6-6 combines with J gene TRBJ2-1; 13 nucleotides align to TRBD2. The V and J ends lost 6 bases and 5 bases, in that order; junction bases with no gene match: 4. The CDR3 has 15 residues. Germline V CDR1 and CDR2: MNHNY, SVGAGI (reference sequence). CDR3 DNA: TGTGCCAGCAGACGGACTAGCGGGAGAGACAATGAGCAGTTCTTC. It is translated as CASRRTSGRDNEQFF.

The chain employs TRBV5-1 and TRBJ2-5; TRBD1 might be the D (6 bases). CDR1 SGHRS and CDR2 YFSETQ come from the germline V gene. Trimming stripped 0 bases from V and 1 base from J, with 10 bases between. The CDR3 length is 15 residues. The CDR3 region is CASSLGRGLQETQYF. The CDR3 bases are TGCGCCAGCAGCTTGGGCAGGGGCCTCCAAGAGACCCAGTACTTC. Supplemented by reference TRBV5-1 and TRBJ2-5, the full variable domain reads KAGVTQTPRYLIKTRGQQVTLSCSPISGHRSVSWYQQTPGQGLQFLFEYFSETQRNKGNFPGRFSGRQFSNSRSEMNVSTLELGDSALYLCASSLGRGLQETQYFGPGTRLLVL.

The J gene is TRBJ2-2, the V gene TRBV4-2; 8 bases line up with TRBD1. CDR3 length equals 16 residues. CDR1 LGHNA and CDR2 YNFKEQ come from the germline V gene. The V segment lost 0 bases and the J segment 4 bases; nucleotides outside the gene matches: 4. The CDR3 DNA reads TGTGCCAGCAGCCAAGACCCCAGGGGGCGCACCGGGGAGCTGTTTTTT. Translated, it gives CASSQDPRGRTGELFF.

V gene TRBV7-2 combines with J gene TRBJ1-1; 8 bases match TRBD1. Germline assignment: CDR1 SGHTA and CDR2 FQGNSA. The J segment lost 4 bases and the V segment lost 4 bases, leaving 8 bases of the junction unmatched. The CDR3 extends over 15 amino acids. Written as DNA, the CDR3 is TGTGCCAGCAGCTCCGGACAGGGCGTGATCACTGAAGCTTTCTTT. This gives the protein CASSSGQGVITEAFF.

The chain employs TRBV9 and TRBJ1-3; the D gene is possibly TRBD1 (6 bases). This CDR3 has 16 residues. V was pared by 3 bases and J by 0 bases, with 13 bases between. Per germline, CDR1 SGDLS and CDR2 YYNGEE. CDR3 DNA: TGTGCCAGCAGCGGAGAGGGGGATTTCTCTGGAAACACCATATATTTT. It is translated as CASSGEGDFSGNTIYF.

The chain combines TRBV4-2 with TRBJ1-2; D remains unclear. Germline-derived CDR1 and CDR2 are LGHNA and YNFKEQ. Trimming stripped 4 bases from V and 5 bases from J, with 14 bases between. The CDR3 has 14 residues. In DNA form, the CDR3 reads TGTGCCAGCAGCCCAGGACGGGAGAGATATGGCTACACCTTC. Encoded protein: CASSPGRERYGYTF.

V usage is TRBV5-4 and J usage is TRBJ2-2; TRBD1 matches at 9 bases. The germline gives CDR1 SGHNT, CDR2 YYREEE (reference sequence). The CDR3 extends over 16 amino acids. The trim removed 6 bases at V and 0 bases at J, leaving 6 bases unmatched. This CDR3 reads CASKDRGTANTGELFF. CDR3 bases: TGTGCCAGCAAGGACAGGGGTACCGCGAACACCGGGGAGCTGTTTTTT.

The V gene is TRBV27, the J gene TRBJ2-7, with a tentative D call TRBD1 (6 bases). Germline V gene sequence: CDR1 MNHEY, CDR2 SMNVEV (reference sequence). Trimming cost V 5 bases and J 0 bases, with 17 bases left between them. The CDR3 is 16 residues long. DNA of the CDR3: TGTGCCAGCAGTGACCCACCGGGGACATCCTCCTACGAGCAGTACTTC. Residues: CASSDPPGTSSYEQYF.